Listed below are T cell receptor beta chains from one sample, sequenced in a study of shared clonotypes between healthy human individuals. Repertoires were generated with immunoSEQ multiplex PCR, while TCRdb's copy carries only in-frame clones and drops some. The sample records roughly 1 million clones, around 78% being singletons. Sequences were obtained from memory CD4+ T cells from PBMCs. These TCRs come from a man aged 18 to 30 in good health. Some clones in this sample may be carry-over from other donors' samples. The CDR3 runs from the conserved cysteine through the conserved F or W. The D gene is left open where the match is weak. Size is stated for part of the rows, as once, few or many counts, or as a class when the clone is expanded.

J gene,clone size,D gene,V gene,CDR3 DNA,CDR3 protein
TRBJ1-2,NA,TRBD1,TRBV5-1,TGCGCCAGCAGCGGACAGGGTTATAGCTATGGCTACACCTTC,CASSGQGYSYGYTF
TRBJ2-2,NA,NA,TRBV19,TGTGCCAGTAGTAGTCGACAGGCCCCAAAAACCGGGGAGCTGTTTTTT,CASSSRQAPKTGELFF
TRBJ2-7,NA,TRBD1,TRBV7-8,TGTGCCAGCAGCAAAAAGGGACAGAATCAAGTTTACGAGCAGTACTTC,CASSKKGQNQVYEQYF
TRBJ2-7,NA,NA,TRBV27,TGTGCCAGCACACGACTGGGAGAAACGCCTTACGAGCAGTACTTC,CASTRLGETPYEQYF
TRBJ2-7,few,TRBD2,TRBV30,TGTGCCTGGAGTGTACGGGCTAGCGGGATCGGCGAGCAGTACTTC,CAWSVRASGIGEQYF
TRBJ1-2,once,NA,TRBV7-8,TGTGCCAGCAGCTTAGAGGACAGCAACTATGGCTACACCTTC,CASSLEDSNYGYTF
TRBJ2-4,NA,NA,TRBV6-1,TGTGCCAGCAGTGAAGTTAACATTCAGTACTTC,CASSEVNIQYF
TRBJ2-5,NA,NA,TRBV7-2,TGTGCCGTTGGGGGCAGCGGGGACCAAGAGACCCAGTACTTC,CAVGGSGDQETQYF
TRBJ2-4,NA,TRBD1,TRBV2,TGTGCCAGCAGTGACCAGGCAGGGGGAAATTTGTACTTC,CASSDQAGGNLYF
TRBJ1-3,NA,NA,TRBV9,TGTGCCAGCAGCGAAGATTTCTCTGGAAACACCATATATTTT,CASSEDFSGNTIYF
TRBJ1-6,NA,TRBD1,TRBV4-1,TGCGCCAGCAGCCAACTCGGGACAGGGAATTCACCCCTCCACTTT,CASSQLGTGNSPLHF
TRBJ1-6,once,TRBD1,TRBV27,TGTGCCAGCAGCCCGGACAGGGGGAGGAATTCACCCCTCCACTTT,CASSPDRGRNSPLHF
TRBJ2-7,NA,NA,TRBV9,TGTGCCAGCAGCGTATCTCCAGGGCCCAACGAGCAGTACTTC,CASSVSPGPNEQYF
TRBJ2-1,NA,TRBD1,TRBV5-1,TGCGCCAGCAGTCCCGGGACAGGCGACTACAATGAGCAGTTCTTC,CASSPGTGDYNEQFF
TRBJ2-7,few,NA,TRBV29-1,TGCAGCGTTGCAGGGAACTCCTACGAGCAGTACTTC,CSVAGNSYEQYF
TRBJ2-7,few,TRBD1,TRBV19,TGTGCCAGTAGTTCGACAGGGGGCGATCCCTACGAGCAGTACTTC,CASSSTGGDPYEQYF
TRBJ2-1,NA,NA,TRBV9,TGTGCCAGCAGCGTAGTTGGGGGTTACAATGAGCAGTTCTTC,CASSVVGGYNEQFF
TRBJ1-1,NA,NA,TRBV7-3,TGTGCCAGCAGCTTAGAAGGCCAACTCCACATGAACACTGAAGCTTTCTTT,CASSLEGQLHMNTEAFF
TRBJ1-4,NA,NA,TRBV5-1,TGCGCCAGCAGGTACGGGGAACAAGCTGAAAAACTGTTTTTT,CASRYGEQAEKLFF
TRBJ1-5,NA,NA,TRBV7-2,TGTGCCAGCAGCTTTACAGAGTACAATCAGCCCCAGCATTTT,CASSFTEYNQPQHF
TRBJ2-2,many,NA,TRBV6-5,TGTGCCAGCAGTTACTCGACAGGGGAGGGCACCGGGGAGCTGTTTTTT,CASSYSTGEGTGELFF
TRBJ2-1,NA,NA,TRBV25-1,TGTGCCAGCAGTGACAGTAGGGGACGCAATGAGCAGTTCTTC,CASSDSRGRNEQFF
TRBJ1-1,NA,TRBD1,TRBV18,TGTGCCAGCTCACCACTCTTTTTGGCGGACAGGGGCTCGACGGAGAACACTGAAGCTTTCTTT,CASSPLFLADRGSTENTEAFF
TRBJ1-2,NA,TRBD1,TRBV14,TGTGCCAGCAGCCCGTCAGGGACAGGGTTCGGCTATGGCTACACCTTC,CASSPSGTGFGYGYTF
TRBJ1-1,NA,TRBD1,TRBV27,TGTGCCAGCCGAAGGATGGGGACAGGGGAAGCTTTCTTT,CASRRMGTGEAFF
TRBJ1-2,NA,TRBD1,TRBV7-8,TGTGCCAGCAGCAAGAGGGGGGACAGTTCGAACTATGGCTACACCTTC,CASSKRGDSSNYGYTF
TRBJ2-3,NA,TRBD2,TRBV7-9,TGTGCCAGCAGCTCCCGACTAGCGAGTAAGGGTACGCAGTATTTT,CASSSRLASKGTQYF
TRBJ1-1,once,TRBD1,TRBV28,TGTGCCAGCAGTTTATCCATGGGACAGCTAAAGAACACTGAAGCTTTCTTT,CASSLSMGQLKNTEAFF
TRBJ2-3,few,TRBD2,TRBV11-2,TGTGCCAGCAGCTTCCAACCGACTAGCGGGAGTTCGGCAGATACGCAGTATTTT,CASSFQPTSGSSADTQYF
TRBJ2-7,NA,NA,TRBV6-5,TGTGCCAGCAGCCCAGGGACCGGCTACGAGCAGTACTTC,CASSPGTGYEQYF